These 25 T cell receptor beta chains were sequenced from one sample in a study of identical twins. MiXCR, applied by TCRdb to the 5' RACE reads, yields one record per CDR3 protein. The sample records around 670,000 distinct CDR3 sequences, approximately 6.1% being singletons. The sequencing sample was made of naive T cells sorted from blood. The receptors come from a young man in good health.

This clonotype has ten or more counts. This chain's CDR3 is CASSLTFDRYNEQFF. The CDR3 DNA reads TGTGCCAGCAGCTTAACCTTCGACAGGTACAATGAGCAGTTCTTC. The rearrangement links TRBV7-2 to TRBJ2-1, with D possibly matching TRBD1 (6 bases). Per germline, CDR1 SGHTA and CDR2 FQGNSA. V gave up 2 bases and J gave up 4 bases, with 12 bases separating them. The CDR3 sequence is 15 residues long.

Many counts were recorded for this clonotype. This chain connects TRBV30 to TRBJ1-3; D is uncertain. The CDR3 consists of 14 residues. V was clipped by 2 bases and J by 0 bases, with 8 bases between them. CDR1 is GTSNPN, CDR2 SVGIG, per germline (reference sequence). CDR3: CAWSLLHSGNTIYF. The CDR3 DNA reads TGTGCCTGGAGTCTGCTTCACTCTGGAAACACCATATATTTT.

This chain's CDR3 is CSAYYGELFF. The CDR3, as DNA: TGCAGTGCCTATTACGGGGAGCTGTTTTTT. The genes are TRBV20-1 and TRBJ2-2; no definite D call. The CDR3 runs 10 residues. Germline CDR1 DFQATT, CDR2 SNEGSKA (reference sequence). The V and J ends lost 6 bases and 7 bases respectively, with 6 bases between them.

This clonotype came up a few times. The chain employs TRBV12-5 and TRBJ2-1; 8 nucleotides line up with TRBD2. CDR1 and CDR2 from the germline V gene are LGHNT and FRNRAP. V dropped 1 base and J dropped 3; count of bases not matched to a gene: 2. The CDR3 runs 15 residues. The CDR3 DNA reads TGTGCTAGTGGTTTGGAAGCGGGAGACTACAATGAGCAGTTCTTC. Encoded protein: CASGLEAGDYNEQFF.

This clonotype was observed many times. The chain employs TRBV12-3 or TRBV12-4 and TRBJ2-7; D is perhaps TRBD1 or TRBD2 (6 bases each). This CDR3 is built from 17 residues. V lost 2 bases, J lost 0 bases, and 17 bases lay in between. CDR3 DNA sequence: TGTGCCAGCAGTTTACAGGGGAGTAGCGGTAGCTCCTACGAGCAGTACTTC. Protein: CASSLQGSSGSSYEQYF.

This clonotype was seen a handful of times. The genes are TRBV18 and TRBJ1-1; D remains unclear. CDR3 size: 14 residues. Germline V gene lookup returns CDR1 KGHSH and CDR2 LQKENI. V lost 1 base and J 5 bases, leaving 11 bases between the germline ends. The CDR3 loop is CASSPLEAGTEAFF. CDR3 nucleotide sequence: TGTGCCAGCTCACCACTGGAGGCGGGGACTGAAGCTTTCTTT. The full variable domain, with the rest looked up from reference TRBV18 and TRBJ1-1, is NAGVMQNPRHLVRRRGQEARLRCSPMKGHSHVYWYRQLPEEGLKFMVYLQKENIIDESGMPKERFSAEFPKEGPSILRIQQVVRGDSAAYFCASSPLEAGTEAFFGQGTRLTVV.

The chain carries TRBV5-1 and TRBJ2-2; no definite D call. Trimming removed 2 bases from V and 4 bases from J, with 9 bases in between. CDR1 and CDR2 (germline): SGHRS, YFSETQ. The CDR3 totals 14 residues. CDR3 in amino acids: CASSLPLSTGELFF. CDR3 nucleotide sequence: TGCGCCAGCAGCTTACCTTTGAGCACCGGGGAGCTGTTTTTT. The full variable domain, with the rest looked up from reference TRBV5-1 and TRBJ2-2, is KAGVTQTPRYLIKTRGQQVTLSCSPISGHRSVSWYQQTPGQGLQFLFEYFSETQRNKGNFPGRFSGRQFSNSRSEMNVSTLELGDSALYLCASSLPLSTGELFFGEGSRLTVL.

The chain couples TRBV3-1 to TRBJ2-7, with 10 bases lining up with TRBD2. CDR3 length: 18 residues. V shed 2 bases and J 7 bases; nucleotides not matched to a gene: 17. Germline CDR1 and CDR2: LGHDT and YNNKEL (reference sequence). CDR3: CASSQKSLSLAGAEEQYF. DNA of the CDR3: TGTGCCAGCAGCCAAAAGTCTTTGTCGCTAGCGGGAGCTGAAGAGCAGTACTTC.

V and J are TRBV28 and TRBJ2-4, with D maybe TRBD1 (6 bases). Per germline, CDR1 MDHEN and CDR2 SYDVKM. The CDR3 extends over 15 amino acids. With 6 bases removed from V and 0 bases from J, the gap between germline ends came to 12 bases. The DNA for the CDR3 is TGTGCCAGCAGACGGACAGCCCTAGCCAAAAACATTCAGTACTTC. The encoded protein is CASRRTALAKNIQYF.

Ten or more counts support this clonotype. This rearrangement joins TRBV5-6 to TRBJ2-3, with unresolved D. From germline, CDR1 is SGHDT and CDR2 YYEEEE. CDR3 size: 15 residues. Trimming pared 1 base from V and 0 bases from J, leaving 9 bases between. CDR3 bases: TGTGCCAGCAGCTTGAGGCCACGTAGCACAGATACGCAGTATTTT. Translating it yields CASSLRPRSTDTQYF.

This clonotype has just a few counts. The V call is TRBV30, the J call TRBJ2-7; D is perhaps TRBD2 (5 bases). The length of the CDR3 is 10 residues. Trimming shortened V by 6 bases and J by 5 bases, and 8 bases separated the two germline ends. The germline V gene has CDR1 GTSNPN and CDR2 SVGIG (reference sequence). The CDR3 protein is CACTGDEQYF. The CDR3 DNA is TGTGCCTGTACCGGGGACGAGCAGTACTTC.

This clonotype has at least ten counts. The chain employs TRBV27 and TRBJ1-1; D remains ambiguous. The CDR3 covers 14 residues. With 1 base removed from V and 0 bases from J, the gap between germline ends came to 6 bases. CDR1 MNHEY and CDR2 SMNVEV come from the germline V gene (reference sequence). The CDR3 protein is CASSLYRLNTEAFF. The CDR3 DNA follows: TGTGCCAGCAGTTTATACCGGTTGAACACTGAAGCTTTCTTT.

To note about this clonotype: This may come from a read error, since a much larger clone is one base off. The chain uses TRBV20-1 and TRBJ2-1, with D possibly matching TRBD2 (5 bases). The CDR3 covers 13 residues. The V gene's germline CDR1 is DFQATT and CDR2 SNEGSKA (reference sequence). CDR3 nucleotides: TGCAGTGCTACAAGACTGCGGGCCAATGAGCAGTTATTC. Encoded protein: CSATRLRANEQLF.

This chain uses TRBV7-9 with TRBJ2-5; the match to TRBD1 covers 8 bases. CDR1 and CDR2 from the germline V gene are SEHNR and FQNEAQ (reference sequence). The CDR3 sequence is 14 residues long. J gave up 7 bases and V 4 bases, and 8 bases lay outside the gene matches. CDR3 protein: CASSSRTGMGTQYF. The CDR3 DNA reads TGTGCCAGCAGCTCCCGGACAGGGATGGGGACCCAGTACTTC.

This clonotype was recorded at least ten times. This chain links TRBV20-1 with TRBJ1-1; possibly TRBD1 for D (6 bases). The V gene lost 5 bases and the J gene lost 0 bases, with 10 bases spanning the gap. The CDR3 contains 13 residues. The germline CDR1 and CDR2 sequences are DFQATT and SNEGSKA (reference sequence). In nucleotides, the CDR3 is TGCAGTGCTGCAGGGACAATGAACACTGAAGCTTTCTTT. Protein sequence: CSAAGTMNTEAFF.

This clonotype was seen many times. The gene calls are TRBV20-1 and TRBJ2-1, with D possibly TRBD2 on 6 matching bases. The germline V gene encodes CDR1 DFQATT and CDR2 SNEGSKA (reference sequence). Trimming took 7 bases from V and 4 from J, leaving 14 bases between them. This CDR3 is 13 amino acids long. This CDR3 reads CSGAGQNYNEQFF. Written as DNA, the CDR3 is TGCAGTGGAGCGGGCCAGAATTACAATGAGCAGTTCTTC.

V gene TRBV15 combines with J gene TRBJ2-2; TRBD2 matches at 8 bases. Per the germline V gene, CDR1 is LNHNV and CDR2 is YYDKDF (reference sequence). The CDR3 loop spans 17 amino acids. The V and J ends lost 3 bases and 3 bases, in that order; junction bases with no gene match: 9. This CDR3 is CATSSPPAGGDTGELFF. The CDR3 DNA is TGTGCCACCAGCAGCCCACCGGCGGGGGGCGACACCGGGGAGCTGTTTTTT. Combining the CDR3 with reference TRBV15 and TRBJ2-2 gives the whole variable domain DAMVIQNPRYQVTQFGKPVTLSCSQTLNHNVMYWYQQKSSQAPKLLFHYYDKDFNNEADTPDNFQSRRPNTSFCFLDIRSPGLGDTAMYLCATSSPPAGGDTGELFFGEGSRLTVL.

This clonotype was observed many times. CDR3 sequence reads: CASRRTEQWETQYF. The CDR3 nucleotides read TGTGCCAGCAGACGGACTGAGCAATGGGAGACCCAGTACTTC. The gene calls are TRBV12-3 or TRBV12-4 and TRBJ2-5, with D tentatively TRBD2 (5 bases). This CDR3 is built from 14 residues. The V end was cut by 6 bases, the J end by 5 bases, with 16 bases between.

This clonotype was found many times. The chain has TRBV4-1 and TRBJ2-1; maybe TRBD1 (6 bases). The CDR3 length is 17 residues. Trimming took 2 bases from V and 7 from J, leaving 21 bases between them. Germline CDR1 reads MGHRA; CDR2 reads YSYEKL. DNA of the CDR3: TGCGCCAGCAGCCAATTCTCCGGGACAACGGTTTGGAATGAGCAGTTCTTC. Translation: CASSQFSGTTVWNEQFF.

This clonotype has ten or more counts. This chain links TRBV3-1 with TRBJ2-7, with 10 nucleotides matching TRBD2. Trimming took 0 bases from V and 2 from J; bases not matched to a gene: 10. The germline V gene encodes CDR1 LGHDT and CDR2 YNNKEL (reference sequence). This CDR3 comprises 18 residues. The CDR3 reads CASSQDPVGTSGTYEQYF. Written as DNA, the CDR3 is TGTGCCAGCAGCCAAGATCCAGTTGGTACTAGCGGGACCTACGAGCAGTACTTC.

The V call is TRBV20-1, the J call TRBJ1-5, with D hard to call. Per the germline V gene, CDR1 is DFQATT and CDR2 is SNEGSKA (reference sequence). The V gene lost 1 base and the J gene lost 5 bases, with 9 bases spanning the gap. CDR3 length equals 13 residues. The CDR3 here is CSARVQADQPQHF. In nucleotides, the CDR3 is TGCAGTGCTAGAGTCCAGGCCGATCAGCCCCAGCATTTT.

The chain combines TRBV27 with TRBJ2-7, with D perhaps matching TRBD2 (6 bases). The CDR3 sequence is 14 residues long. Trimming took 8 bases from V and 5 from J, leaving 19 bases between them. Germline V gene data show CDR1 as MNHEY and CDR2 as SMNVEV (reference sequence). CDR3 residues: CASRPLGGSNEQYV. The CDR3 coding sequence is TGTGCCAGCCGACCTTTGGGGGGATCGAACGAGCAGTACGTC.

This clonotype was recorded many times. The V gene is TRBV16, the J gene TRBJ2-1; the D is unclear. Trimming removed 6 bases at V and 0 bases at J, with 12 bases between. CDR3 size: 15 residues. Germline V CDR1 and CDR2: KGHSY, FQNENV. The CDR3 nucleotides read TGTGCCAGCAGACAAGCAGGTAGCTCCTACAATGAGCAGTTCTTC. This translates into CASRQAGSSYNEQFF. The entire variable domain, with the rest obtained from reference TRBV16 and TRBJ2-1, is as follows: GEEVAQTPKHLVRGEGQKAKLYCAPIKGHSYVFWYQQVLKNEFKFLISFQNENVFDETGMPKERFSAKCLPNSPCSLEIQATKLEDSAVYFCASRQAGSSYNEQFFGPGTRLTVL.

The chain has TRBV20-1 and TRBJ2-2; D is possibly TRBD2 (6 bases). Germline CDR1 reads DFQATT; CDR2 reads SNEGSKA (reference sequence). Between the trimmed V and J ends, which lost 8 bases and 6 bases, there was a span of 13 bases. The CDR3 loop spans 12 amino acids. The CDR3 here is CSSARGPGELFF. CDR3 sequence (DNA): TGCAGTTCCGCGCGGGGACCCGGGGAGCTGTTTTTT.

This clonotype was counted ten times or more. V gene TRBV7-2 combines with J gene TRBJ2-7, with D possibly TRBD2 on 5 matching bases. The V end was cut by 5 bases, the J end by 3 bases, with 17 bases between. CDR1 and CDR2 from the germline V gene are SGHTA and FQGNSA. CDR3 size: 15 residues. The CDR3 coding sequence is TGTGCCAGCAGCACTATTCCTAGCCCGTACTACGAGCAGTACGTC. Translated: CASSTIPSPYYEQYV.